This TCR beta chain is from a study of human T cells and chemical hapten exposure. About the study: Sensitization applied 2% DPC to approximately 2 cm by approximately 2 cm of upper inner arm skin. Predominantly women, the patients had alopecia areata, totalis or universalis.

Using its own MiXCR run on the RACE reads, TCRdb lists one record per CDR3 protein. This sample has approximately 340,000 distinct CDR3 sequences, with around 7% found just once. Time point described: patch test 1, 2 weeks after DPC sensitization. Indicated treatment: therapeutic diphenylcyclopropenone sensitization with weekly scalp DPC. Participating donors were patients with alopecia, aged 18 to 70 years, considered appropriate candidates for DPC. Total RNA was extracted from unfractionated whole blood. CDR1 and CDR2 from the germline V gene are MNHEY and SVGEGT. Trimming cost V 2 bases and J 7 bases, with 11 bases left between them. The CDR3 sequence is 14 residues long. This clonotype was observed a few times.

The source material was whole blood, sampled in connection with sensitization to the hapten diphenylcyclopropenone (DPC). The rearrangement uses TRBV6-2 or TRBV6-3 and TRBJ1-4; D is unresolved. This TCR was recovered from a woman between 18 and 30 years old with alopecia areata. Some clones in this sample may be carry-over from other donors' samples. CDR3 region: CASSYRAYGEKLFF. DNA for the CDR3: TGTGCCAGCAGTTACCGGGCGTACGGTGAAAAACTGTTTTTT.